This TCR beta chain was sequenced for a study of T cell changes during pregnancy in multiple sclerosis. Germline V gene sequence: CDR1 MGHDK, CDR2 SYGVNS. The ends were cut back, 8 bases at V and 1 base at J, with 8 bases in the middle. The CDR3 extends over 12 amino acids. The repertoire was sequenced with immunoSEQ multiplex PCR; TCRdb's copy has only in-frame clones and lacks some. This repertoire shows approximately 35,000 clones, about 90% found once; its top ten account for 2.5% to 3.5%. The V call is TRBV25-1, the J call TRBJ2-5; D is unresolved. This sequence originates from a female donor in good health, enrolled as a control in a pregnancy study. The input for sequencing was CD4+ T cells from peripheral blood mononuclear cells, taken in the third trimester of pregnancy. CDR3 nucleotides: TGTGCCAGCCGAGCTATCCAAGAGACCCAGTACTTC. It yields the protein CASRAIQETQYF.